The sequence of this T cell receptor beta chain was determined in a study of cytomegalovirus exposure and HLA in healthy donors. About the study: Early on, a data release was issued that held some 85 million unique TCRs from HLA-typed donors.

The PCR had 60 Vbeta and 13 Jbeta primers. Per the authors' pipeline: About 10 million of tens of millions of unique TCR beta chains were shared, per a later count. Some clones are missing from TCRdb's copy, which holds only in-frame ones; the method was immunoSEQ multiplex PCR. For V, J and clone size, that table is used; D and trimming come from the DNA. The table shows 200,000 to 250,000 clones, with approximately 70% occurring only once. Nominal health characterized the donors when sampled, though unrecorded immune exposures were likely. General study findings and limits: Later analysis identified a missense DCLRE1C variant that was linked to TCR beta V- and J-gene trimming.

With regard to this clone: Its target is not known.

This CDR3 has 15 amino acids. Germline assignment: CDR1 MNHEY and CDR2 SVGAGI. V gave up 4 bases and J gave up 10 bases; unmatched junction bases: 7. The specimen sequenced was PBMCs. The J gene is TRBJ1-6, the V gene TRBV6-5; 10 bases line up with TRBD1. This clonotype was sampled from a middle-aged man in good health and CMV-seropositive. For the CDR3, the DNA is TGTGCCAGCAGTTTCCGGGACAGGGGTGACTCACCCCTCCACTTT. It codes for CASSFRDRGDSPLHF.